A selection of T cell receptor beta chains follows, all from one sample in a study of tumor-infiltrating lymphocytes in localized non-small cell lung cancer. Assay: immunoSEQ multiplex PCR; the TCRdb copy retains only in-frame clones and omits some. The sample yields approximately 16,000 clones, approximately 49% seen once. The source material was lung tumor tissue. The receptors stem from a human donor with non-small cell lung cancer. Both conserved end residues are part of each CDR3. Each record gives: CDR3 DNA, CDR3 protein, clone size, V gene, D gene, J gene. A D gene is named only where the DNA matches it firmly. Some rows mark clone size as missing; the rest say once, few, many or name a class of expanded clone.

TGTGCCAGTAGTATCGGGCAGGGTGCTGAAAAACTGTTTTTT CASSIGQGAEKLFF - TRBV19 - TRBJ1-4
TGTGCCAGCAGCTTCGTAAACACTGAAGCTTTCTTT CASSFVNTEAFF few TRBV5-6 - TRBJ1-1
TGTGCCAGCAGTGAAGCGGCTGCGGGGGAGCTGTTTTTT CASSEAAAGELFF few TRBV2 - TRBJ2-2
TGTGCCATCAGTGAACAGGGAACTGGAAACACCATATATTTT CAISEQGTGNTIYF - TRBV6-1 - TRBJ1-3
TGTGCCAGCTCTTCGGGGCTCACTGAAGCTTTCTTT CASSSGLTEAFF once TRBV7-2 - TRBJ1-1
TGCGCCAGCAGCATTCAGGGGCAGGGAGCCTACGAGCAGTACTTC CASSIQGQGAYEQYF - TRBV5-1 - TRBJ2-7
TGTGCCAGCAGTTCGATTAAATACGAGCAGTACTTC CASSSIKYEQYF - TRBV28 - TRBJ2-7
TGTGCCAGCAGCTTACCGGTCGGGGGGGAACGGAATGAAGCTTTCTTT CASSLPVGGERNEAFF few TRBV7-9 - TRBJ1-1
TGCGCCAGCAGCTTGCAGCGGGGGGCGGGAGATACGCAGTATTTT CASSLQRGAGDTQYF few TRBV5-1 TRBD2 TRBJ2-3
TGTGCCAGCAGCGTAGAACAGAAAAACATTCAGTACTTC CASSVEQKNIQYF few TRBV9 - TRBJ2-4
TGTGCCAGCAGACCCCCGGGACAGGGAGATTCACCCCTCCACTTT CASRPPGQGDSPLHF - TRBV6-1 TRBD1 TRBJ1-6
TGCAGCGTTGAGGTCGGCGGGACGGGAGATACGCAGTATTTT CSVEVGGTGDTQYF once TRBV29-1 - TRBJ2-3
TGTGCCAGCAGTTACTCCGGACCGCCCTACGAGCAGTACTTC CASSYSGPPYEQYF - TRBV6-5 - TRBJ2-7